A selection of T cell receptor beta chains follows, all from one sample in a study of T-cell memory formation after mild COVID-19. Via MiXCR, TCRdb re-called the 5' RACE reads, giving one row per CDR3 protein. The sample has 300,000 to 400,000 distinct CDR3 sequences; roughly 13% are singletons. Sequenced sample: PBMCs or a T cell subset sorted from them (not recorded which). These receptors were taken from a man aged 18 to 30 who had mild COVID-19 (a few samples of this study predate the infection). Cell type and time point are not known. The conserved cysteine and the conserved F or W are not part of the CDR3 here. The order of the fields is CDR3 length, clone size, V gene, J gene, CDR3 protein. The size of a clone is reported for some rows only, either as once, few or many, or as a class for expanded clones.

14	few	TRBV4-1	TRBJ1-6	ASSRMWGADNSPLH
10	-	TRBV11-2	TRBJ1-1	ASSLSGSRAF
10	-	TRBV7-2	TRBJ2-3	ASSWTVDTQY
12	many	TRBV7-9	TRBJ2-5	ASSGARGGETQY
12	few	TRBV27	TRBJ1-1	ASSFATGGTEAF
11	-	TRBV12-3/TRBV12-4	TRBJ2-5	ASARGTEETQY
13	few	TRBV7-9	TRBJ2-1	ASRDRQGALNEQF
12	few	TRBV20-1	TRBJ1-1	SAPRGTKNTEAF
11	-	TRBV6-5	TRBJ2-5	ASRRGVQETQY
10	once	TRBV20-1	TRBJ1-6	SARTRTSPLH
15	few	TRBV28	TRBJ2-6	ASSFSGTGFDNNVLT
11	few	TRBV6-6	TRBJ2-3	ASSRDLGGTQY
12	few	TRBV30	TRBJ1-6	AWNVWGEDSPLH
13	-	TRBV7-2	TRBJ1-4	ASSQVGGTNEKLF
15	many	TRBV6-5	TRBJ2-2	ASSSLSQGAWTGELF
13	-	TRBV20-1	TRBJ2-7	SAPDRAGPGDEQY
13	few	TRBV19	TRBJ2-1	ASSIMPGFYNEQF